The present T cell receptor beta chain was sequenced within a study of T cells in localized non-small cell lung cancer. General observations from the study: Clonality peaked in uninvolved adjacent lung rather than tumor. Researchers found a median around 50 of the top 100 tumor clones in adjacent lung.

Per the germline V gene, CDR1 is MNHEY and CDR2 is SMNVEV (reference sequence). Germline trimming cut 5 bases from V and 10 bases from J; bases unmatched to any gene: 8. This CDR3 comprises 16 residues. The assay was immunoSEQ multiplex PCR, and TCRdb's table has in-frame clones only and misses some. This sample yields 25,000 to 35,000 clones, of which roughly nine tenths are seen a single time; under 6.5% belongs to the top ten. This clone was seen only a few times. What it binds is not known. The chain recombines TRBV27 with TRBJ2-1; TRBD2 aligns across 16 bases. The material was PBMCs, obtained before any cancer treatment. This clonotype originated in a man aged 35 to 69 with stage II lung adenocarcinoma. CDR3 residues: CASSTGTSGRDGEQFF. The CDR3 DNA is TGTGCCAGCAGTACCGGGACTAGCGGGAGGGACGGAGAGCAGTTCTTC.